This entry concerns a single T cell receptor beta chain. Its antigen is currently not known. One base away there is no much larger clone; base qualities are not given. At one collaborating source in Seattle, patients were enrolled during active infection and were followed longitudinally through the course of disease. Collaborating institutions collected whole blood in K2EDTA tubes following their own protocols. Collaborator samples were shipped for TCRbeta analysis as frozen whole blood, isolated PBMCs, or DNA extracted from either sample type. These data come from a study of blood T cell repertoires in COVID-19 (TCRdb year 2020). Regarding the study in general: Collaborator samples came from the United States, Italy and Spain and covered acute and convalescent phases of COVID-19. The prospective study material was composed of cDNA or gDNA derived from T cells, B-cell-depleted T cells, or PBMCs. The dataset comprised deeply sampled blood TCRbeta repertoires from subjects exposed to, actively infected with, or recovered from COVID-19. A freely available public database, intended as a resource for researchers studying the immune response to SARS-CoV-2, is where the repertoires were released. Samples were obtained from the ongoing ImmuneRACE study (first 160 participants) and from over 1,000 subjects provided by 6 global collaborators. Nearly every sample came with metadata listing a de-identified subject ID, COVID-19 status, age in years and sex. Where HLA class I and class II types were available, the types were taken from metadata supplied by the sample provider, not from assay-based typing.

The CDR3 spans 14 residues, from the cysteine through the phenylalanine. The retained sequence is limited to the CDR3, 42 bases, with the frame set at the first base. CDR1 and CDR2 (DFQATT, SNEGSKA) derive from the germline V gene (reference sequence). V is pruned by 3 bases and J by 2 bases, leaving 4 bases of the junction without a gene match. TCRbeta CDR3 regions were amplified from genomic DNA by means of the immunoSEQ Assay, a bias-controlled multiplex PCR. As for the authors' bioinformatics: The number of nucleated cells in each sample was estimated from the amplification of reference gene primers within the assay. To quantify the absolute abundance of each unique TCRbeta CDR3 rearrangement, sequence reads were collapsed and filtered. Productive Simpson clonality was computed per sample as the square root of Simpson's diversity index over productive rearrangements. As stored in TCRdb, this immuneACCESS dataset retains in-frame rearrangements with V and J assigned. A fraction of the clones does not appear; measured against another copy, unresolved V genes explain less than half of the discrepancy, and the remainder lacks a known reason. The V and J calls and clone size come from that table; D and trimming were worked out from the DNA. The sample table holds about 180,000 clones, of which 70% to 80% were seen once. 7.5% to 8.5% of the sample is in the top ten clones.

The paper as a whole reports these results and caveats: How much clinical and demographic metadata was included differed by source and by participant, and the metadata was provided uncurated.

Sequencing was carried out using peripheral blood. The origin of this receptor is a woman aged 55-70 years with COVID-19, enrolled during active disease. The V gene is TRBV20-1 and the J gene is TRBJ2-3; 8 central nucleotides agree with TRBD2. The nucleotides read TGCAGTGCTAGTTGGACTAGCTTCACAGATACGCAGTATTTT. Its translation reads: CSASWTSFTDTQYF.